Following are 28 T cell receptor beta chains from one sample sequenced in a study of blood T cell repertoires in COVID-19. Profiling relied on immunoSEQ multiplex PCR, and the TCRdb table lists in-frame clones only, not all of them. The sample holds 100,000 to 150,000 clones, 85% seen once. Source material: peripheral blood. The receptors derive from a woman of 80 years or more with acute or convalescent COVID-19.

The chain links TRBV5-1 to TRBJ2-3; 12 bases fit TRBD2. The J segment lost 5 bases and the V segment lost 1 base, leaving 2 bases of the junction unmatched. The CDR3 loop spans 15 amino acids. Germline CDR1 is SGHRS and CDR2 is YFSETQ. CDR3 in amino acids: CASSLLAGGLDTQYF. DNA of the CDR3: TGCGCCAGCAGCTTGCTAGCGGGGGGGTTAGATACGCAGTATTTT.

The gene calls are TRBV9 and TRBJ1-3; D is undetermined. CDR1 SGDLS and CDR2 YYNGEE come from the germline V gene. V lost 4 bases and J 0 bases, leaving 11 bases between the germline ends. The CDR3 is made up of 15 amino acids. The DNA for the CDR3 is TGTGCCAGCAGCCCCGCCGGGAACTCTGGAAACACCATATATTTT. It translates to CASSPAGNSGNTIYF.

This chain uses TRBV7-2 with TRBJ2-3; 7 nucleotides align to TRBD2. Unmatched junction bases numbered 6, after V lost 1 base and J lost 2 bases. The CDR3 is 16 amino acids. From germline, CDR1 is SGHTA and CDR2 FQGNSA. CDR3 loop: CASSLGGAGFTDTQYF. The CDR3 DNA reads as TGTGCCAGCAGCTTAGGTGGAGCGGGGTTCACAGATACGCAGTATTTT.

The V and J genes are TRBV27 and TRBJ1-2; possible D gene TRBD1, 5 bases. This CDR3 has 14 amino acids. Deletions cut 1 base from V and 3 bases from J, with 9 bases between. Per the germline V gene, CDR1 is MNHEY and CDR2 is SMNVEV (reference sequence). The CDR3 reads CASSLWGGDYGYTF. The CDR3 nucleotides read TGTGCCAGCAGTTTATGGGGAGGGGACTATGGCTACACCTTC.

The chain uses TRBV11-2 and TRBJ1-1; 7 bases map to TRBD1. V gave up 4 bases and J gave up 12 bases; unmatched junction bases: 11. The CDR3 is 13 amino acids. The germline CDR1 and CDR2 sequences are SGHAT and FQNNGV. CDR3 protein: CASSSRGNGVTFF. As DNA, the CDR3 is TGTGCCAGCAGCTCCAGGGGGAACGGGGTAACTTTCTTT. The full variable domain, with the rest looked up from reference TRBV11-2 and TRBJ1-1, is EAGVAQSPRYKIIEKRQSVAFWCNPISGHATLYWYQQILGQGPKLLIQFQNNGVVDDSQLPKDRFSAERLKGVDSTLKIQPAKLEDSAVYLCASSSRGNGVTFFGQGTRLTVV.

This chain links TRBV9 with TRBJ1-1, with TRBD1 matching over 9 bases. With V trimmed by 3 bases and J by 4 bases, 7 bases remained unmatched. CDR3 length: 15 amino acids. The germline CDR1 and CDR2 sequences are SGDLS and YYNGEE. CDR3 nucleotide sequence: TGTGCCAGCAGCGCCGGGACAGGGTCGGGCACTGAAGCTTTCTTT. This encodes CASSAGTGSGTEAFF.

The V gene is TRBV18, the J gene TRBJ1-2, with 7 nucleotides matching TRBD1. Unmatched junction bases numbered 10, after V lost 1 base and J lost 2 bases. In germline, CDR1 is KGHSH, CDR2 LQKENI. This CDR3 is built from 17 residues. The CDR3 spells CASSPQGTAPGNYGYTF. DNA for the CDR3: TGTGCCAGCTCACCACAGGGGACAGCCCCCGGCAACTATGGCTACACCTTC.

The CDR3 is CASSVDRGLDQPQHF. The CDR3 DNA reads as TGTGCCAGCAGCGTCGACAGGGGACTGGATCAGCCCCAGCATTTT. The chain links TRBV5-4 to TRBJ1-5; 8 nucleotides match TRBD1. The CDR3 totals 15 residues. Germline CDR1 and CDR2: SGHNT and YYREEE (reference sequence). V shed 4 bases and J 5 bases; nucleotides not matched to a gene: 8.

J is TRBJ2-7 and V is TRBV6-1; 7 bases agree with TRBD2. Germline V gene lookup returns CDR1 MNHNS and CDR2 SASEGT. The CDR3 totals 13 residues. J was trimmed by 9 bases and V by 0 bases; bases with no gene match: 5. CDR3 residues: CASSEAGGWGQYV. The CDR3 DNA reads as TGTGCCAGCAGTGAAGCGGGGGGGTGGGGGCAGTACGTC.

CDR3: CASSTSSYGYTF. The DNA for the CDR3 is TGTGCCAGCAGCACCTCCAGTTATGGCTACACCTTC. The genes are TRBV5-4 and TRBJ1-2; D is ambiguous. Trimming shortened V by 4 bases and J by 5 bases, and 9 bases separated the two germline ends. CDR3 length: 12 residues. From germline, CDR1 is SGHNT and CDR2 YYREEE (reference sequence).

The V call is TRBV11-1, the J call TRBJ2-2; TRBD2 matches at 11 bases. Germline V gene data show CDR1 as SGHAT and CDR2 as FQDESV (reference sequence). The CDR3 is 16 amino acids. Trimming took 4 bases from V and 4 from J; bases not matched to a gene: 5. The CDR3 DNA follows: TGTGCCAGCAGCTCTAGCGGGGGGCGAGTCACCGGGGAGCTGTTTTTT. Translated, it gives CASSSSGGRVTGELFF.

The CDR3 is CASSFETGRNSPLHF. The CDR3 DNA reads TGTGCCAGCAGCTTCGAGACAGGCAGGAATTCACCCCTCCACTTT. The V gene is TRBV7-2, the J gene TRBJ1-6, with D maybe TRBD1 (6 bases). The ends were cut back, 3 bases at V and 7 bases at J, with 13 bases in the middle. Germline lookup yields CDR1 SGHTA and CDR2 FQGNSA. CDR3 length equals 15 residues. The full variable domain, with the rest looked up from reference TRBV7-2 and TRBJ1-6, is GAGVSQSPSNKVTEKGKDVELRCDPISGHTALYWYRQSLGQGLEFLIYFQGNSAPDKSGLPSDRFSAERTGGSVSTLTIQRTQQEDSAVYLCASSFETGRNSPLHFGNGTRLTVT.

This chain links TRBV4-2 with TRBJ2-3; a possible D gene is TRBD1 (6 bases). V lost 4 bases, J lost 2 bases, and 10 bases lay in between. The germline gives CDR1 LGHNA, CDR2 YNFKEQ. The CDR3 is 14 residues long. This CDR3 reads CASSPNRVTDTQYF. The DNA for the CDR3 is TGTGCCAGCAGCCCAAACAGGGTCACAGATACGCAGTATTTT.

CDR3 sequence (DNA): TGCGCCAGCAGCTTCCAGGGCGGCACCGGGGAGCTGTTTTTT. Residues: CASSFQGGTGELFF. The chain employs TRBV5-1 and TRBJ2-2; a possible D gene is TRBD1 (5 bases). The V end lost 2 bases, the J end lost 4 bases, and 9 bases lay between the germline ends. The germline CDR1 and CDR2 sequences are SGHRS and YFSETQ. The CDR3 is 14 amino acids.

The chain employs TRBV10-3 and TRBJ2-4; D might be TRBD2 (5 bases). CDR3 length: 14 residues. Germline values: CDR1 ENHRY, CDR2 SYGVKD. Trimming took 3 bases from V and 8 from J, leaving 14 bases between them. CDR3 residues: CAISERGGRDIQYF. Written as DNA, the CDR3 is TGTGCCATCAGTGAACGCGGAGGTCGGGACATTCAGTACTTC.

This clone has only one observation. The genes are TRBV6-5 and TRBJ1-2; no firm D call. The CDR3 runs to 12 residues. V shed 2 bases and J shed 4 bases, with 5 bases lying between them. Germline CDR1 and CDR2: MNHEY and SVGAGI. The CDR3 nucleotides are TGTGCCAGCAGTTACAACAGCTATGGCTACACCTTC. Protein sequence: CASSYNSYGYTF.

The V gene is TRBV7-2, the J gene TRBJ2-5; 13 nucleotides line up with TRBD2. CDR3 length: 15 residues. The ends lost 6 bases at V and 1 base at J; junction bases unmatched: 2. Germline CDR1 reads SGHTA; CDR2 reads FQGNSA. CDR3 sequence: CASSRTSGGQETQYF. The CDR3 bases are TGTGCCAGCAGTCGGACTAGCGGGGGCCAAGAGACCCAGTACTTC.

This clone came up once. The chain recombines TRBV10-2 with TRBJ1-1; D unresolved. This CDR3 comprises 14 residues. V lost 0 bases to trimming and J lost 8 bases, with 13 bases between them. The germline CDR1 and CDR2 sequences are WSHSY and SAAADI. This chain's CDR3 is CASSESSSGWEAFF. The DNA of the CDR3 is TGCGCCAGCAGTGAGTCGAGTTCGGGATGGGAAGCTTTCTTT.

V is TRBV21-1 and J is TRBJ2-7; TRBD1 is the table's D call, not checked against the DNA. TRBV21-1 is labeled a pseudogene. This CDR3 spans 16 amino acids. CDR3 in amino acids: CASSKTTGTVLYEQYV. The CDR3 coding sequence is TGTGCCAGCAGCAAAACGACCGGGACAGTGCTCTACGAGCAGTACGTC.

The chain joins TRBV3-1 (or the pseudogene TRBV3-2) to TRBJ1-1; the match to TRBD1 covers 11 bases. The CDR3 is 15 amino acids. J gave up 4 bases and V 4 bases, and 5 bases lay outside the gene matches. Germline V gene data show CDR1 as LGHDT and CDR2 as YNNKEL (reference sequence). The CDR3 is CASSLWTGGSTEAFF. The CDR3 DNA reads TGTGCCAGCAGCCTTTGGACAGGGGGCTCCACTGAAGCTTTCTTT.

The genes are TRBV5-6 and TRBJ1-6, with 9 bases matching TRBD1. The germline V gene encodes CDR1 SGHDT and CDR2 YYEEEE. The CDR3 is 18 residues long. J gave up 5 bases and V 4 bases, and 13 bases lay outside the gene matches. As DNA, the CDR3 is TGTGCCAGCAGCAAGGACAGGGGCTGGTCGGCTGATAATTCACCCCTCCACTTT. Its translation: CASSKDRGWSADNSPLHF.

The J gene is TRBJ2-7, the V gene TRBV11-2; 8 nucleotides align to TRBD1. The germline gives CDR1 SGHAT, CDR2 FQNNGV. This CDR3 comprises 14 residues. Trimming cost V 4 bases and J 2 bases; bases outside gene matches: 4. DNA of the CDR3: TGTGCCAGCAGCTCGGGGACAGGCCCCTACGAGCAGTACGTC. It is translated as CASSSGTGPYEQYV.

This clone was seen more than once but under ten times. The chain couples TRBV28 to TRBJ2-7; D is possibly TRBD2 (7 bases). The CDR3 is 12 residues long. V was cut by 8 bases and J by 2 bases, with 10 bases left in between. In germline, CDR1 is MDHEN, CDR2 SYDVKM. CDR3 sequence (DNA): TGTGCCAGCGGGGGGGCTACCTACGAGCAGTACGTC. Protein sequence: CASGGATYEQYV.

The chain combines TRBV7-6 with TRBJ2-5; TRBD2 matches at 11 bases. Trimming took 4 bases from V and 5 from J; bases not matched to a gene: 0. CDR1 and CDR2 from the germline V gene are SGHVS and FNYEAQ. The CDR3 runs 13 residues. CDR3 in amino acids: CASSSSGGETQYF. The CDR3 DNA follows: TGTGCCAGCAGCTCTAGCGGGGGGGAGACCCAGTACTTC.

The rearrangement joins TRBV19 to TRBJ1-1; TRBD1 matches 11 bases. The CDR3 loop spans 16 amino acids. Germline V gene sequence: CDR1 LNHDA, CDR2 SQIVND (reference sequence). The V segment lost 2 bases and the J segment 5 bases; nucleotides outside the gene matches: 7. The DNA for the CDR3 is TGTGCCAGTAGTATATGGACAGGGGGCGGATGGACTGAAGCTTTCTTT. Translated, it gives CASSIWTGGGWTEAFF.

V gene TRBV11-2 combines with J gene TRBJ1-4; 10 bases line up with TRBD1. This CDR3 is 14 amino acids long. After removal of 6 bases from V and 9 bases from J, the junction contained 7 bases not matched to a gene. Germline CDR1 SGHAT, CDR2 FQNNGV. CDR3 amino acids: CASSPRTGGKKLFF. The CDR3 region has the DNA TGTGCCAGCAGTCCGAGGACAGGGGGAAAAAAACTGTTTTTT.

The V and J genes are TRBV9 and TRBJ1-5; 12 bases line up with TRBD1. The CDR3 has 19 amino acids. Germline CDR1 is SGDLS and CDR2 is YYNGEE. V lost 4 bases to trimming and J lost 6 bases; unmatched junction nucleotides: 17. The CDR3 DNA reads TGTGCCAGCAGCCCCCACAGAGAAAGGGACAGGGGGCGAGGTCAGCCCCAGCATTTT. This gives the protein CASSPHRERDRGRGQPQHF. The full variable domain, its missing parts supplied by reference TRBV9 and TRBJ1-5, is DSGVTQTPKHLITATGQRVTLRCSPRSGDLSVYWYQQSLDQGLQFLIQYYNGEERAKGNILERFSAQQFPDLHSELNLSSLELGDSALYFCASSPHRERDRGRGQPQHFGDGTRLSIL.

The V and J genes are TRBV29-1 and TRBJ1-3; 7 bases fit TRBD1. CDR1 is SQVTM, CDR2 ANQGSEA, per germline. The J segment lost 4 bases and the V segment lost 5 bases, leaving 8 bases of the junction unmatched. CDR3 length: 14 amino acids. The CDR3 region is CSVRDSLYGNTIYF. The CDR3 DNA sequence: TGCAGCGTTAGGGACAGCCTCTACGGAAACACCATATATTTT.